These 18 T cell receptor beta chains were sequenced from one sample in a study of T cell repertoires in cytomegalovirus infection (dated by TCRdb to the late 2010s). The instrument given in TCRdb is Illumina HiSeq 1500. TCRdb passed the public sequencing reads through fastp at Q25 and MiXCR, retaining productive beta sequences. Rows matching on CDR3 protein sequence are summarized as one entry with the most common DNA and genes. The sample records 900,000 to 950,000 distinct CDR3 sequences, more than 25% of which are singletons. The top ten hold more than 13% of the sample. Interpreted using the paper, the treatment or condition label stands for: in vitro stimulation with specific CMV peptide epitopes to enrich CMV-specific T cells. For these TCRs, the target antigens are not known. The material was cultured CD8+ T cells from PBMCs, obtained from culture after CMV antigen stimulation. The receptors here all came from a human donor in good health (CMV status not recorded). Some clones in this sample may be carry-over from other donors' samples.

The rearrangement uses TRBV6-5 and TRBJ2-7, with 8 nucleotides matching TRBD2. This CDR3 spans 16 amino acids. The V segment lost 2 bases and the J segment 6 bases; nucleotides outside the gene matches: 12. The germline V gene encodes CDR1 MNHEY and CDR2 SVGAGI. Here the CDR3 DNA reads TGTGCCAGCAGTTACGGTCAGGGCGGTAGCGGGGCCGAGCAGTACTTC. It translates to CASSYGQGGSGAEQYF.

The J gene is TRBJ2-7, the V gene TRBV9; tentatively, D is TRBD2 (5 bases). The CDR3 length is 14 residues. Germline assignment: CDR1 SGDLS and CDR2 YYNGEE. The V end was cut by 2 bases, the J end by 3 bases, with 12 bases between. Here the CDR3 reads CASSVGVLDYEQYF. CDR3 in DNA: TGTGCCAGCAGCGTCGGGGTCTTAGACTACGAGCAGTACTTC.

This clonotype was detected a few times. This chain uses TRBV12-3 or TRBV12-4 with TRBJ1-5, with 9 bases aligning to TRBD1. This CDR3 comprises 14 residues. The J segment lost 5 bases and the V segment lost 7 bases, leaving 6 bases of the junction unmatched. CDR3 DNA sequence: TGTGCCAGCATCCCGGGACAGGGACATCAGCCCCAGCATTTT. Protein product: CASIPGQGHQPQHF.

This sequence joins TRBV19 and TRBJ1-1; D unclear. Trimming shortened V by 2 bases and J by 1 base, and 5 bases separated the two germline ends. The length of the CDR3 is 13 residues. Germline values: CDR1 LNHDA, CDR2 SQIVND (reference sequence). CDR3 DNA: TGTGCCAGTAGTATAACCAAGAACACTGAAGCTTTCTTT. Translating gives CASSITKNTEAFF.

This clonotype was found a few times. The chain links TRBV27 to TRBJ1-6; maybe TRBD1 (5 bases). The CDR3 totals 16 residues. From germline, CDR1 is MNHEY and CDR2 SMNVEV (reference sequence). V lost 6 bases, J lost 7 bases, and 19 bases lay in between. The CDR3 here is CASRATEMQANSPLHF. The CDR3 DNA reads TGTGCCAGCAGGGCGACAGAAATGCAGGCCAATTCACCCCTCCACTTT.

As concerns this clonotype: This clone may be a read error of a much larger clone one base away. V gene TRBV7-2 combines with J gene TRBJ1-5; D not certain. The CDR3 loop spans 15 amino acids. CDR1 and CDR2 (germline): SGHTA, FQGNSA. CDR3 in amino acids: CVSGGVLVGNQPQHF. The DNA for the CDR3 is TGTGTCAGCGGTGGGGTACTGGTGGGGAATCAGCCCCAGCATTTT.

This clonotype has just a few counts. This chain's CDR3 is CATSREFWGEQYF. As DNA, the CDR3 is TGTGCCACCAGCAGAGAGTTCTGGGGCGAGCAGTACTTC. This chain uses TRBV15 with TRBJ2-7; D is unclear. Germline CDR1 reads LNHNV; CDR2 reads YYDKDF (reference sequence). The CDR3 loop spans 13 amino acids. The V gene lost 0 bases and the J gene lost 6 bases, with 9 bases spanning the gap.

This clonotype showed up many times. The gene calls are TRBV7-2 and TRBJ2-1, with 8 bases fitting TRBD2. Losses at the gene ends were 5 bases for V and 4 bases for J; bases not matched to a gene: 10. The CDR3 covers 16 residues. Germline CDR1 is SGHTA and CDR2 is FQGNSA. This CDR3 is CASSPRAGAAYNEQFF. As DNA, the CDR3 is TGTGCCAGCAGCCCCAGAGCGGGGGCCGCTTACAATGAGCAGTTCTTC.

This clonotype was detected ten times or more. This rearrangement joins TRBV7-9 to TRBJ2-1, with a weak D call TRBD1 (6 bases). Germline V gene sequence: CDR1 SEHNR, CDR2 FQNEAQ (reference sequence). Trimming left V 4 bases short and J 5 bases short, with 15 bases between. The CDR3 runs 15 residues. The CDR3 region is CASSSGMGAHNEQFF. The CDR3 DNA is TGTGCCAGCAGCTCCGGGATGGGGGCCCACAATGAGCAGTTCTTC.

The chain joins TRBV15 to TRBJ2-3, with a tentative D call TRBD1 (6 bases). V lost 8 bases, J lost 2 bases, and 14 bases lay in between. Germline lookup yields CDR1 LNHNV and CDR2 YYDKDF (reference sequence). This CDR3 is 14 amino acids long. The CDR3 DNA is TGTGCCACCCAGGCAGGGGTGATCACAGATACGCAGTATTTT. Amino acids: CATQAGVITDTQYF.

This clonotype turned up a few times. One end of the junction varies from germline; a read error may be responsible. CDR3 amino acids: CASTLAGANYNEQFF. The CDR3 DNA sequence: TGTGCCAGCACCTTAGCGGGGGCGAATTACAATGAGCAGTTCTTC. V usage is TRBV7-9 and J usage is TRBJ2-1; 9 bases match TRBD2. The CDR3 extends over 15 amino acids. Per the germline V gene, CDR1 is SEHNR and CDR2 is FQNEAQ (reference sequence).

The V call is TRBV14, the J call TRBJ2-7; TRBD2 agrees at 7 bases. Losses at the gene ends were 6 bases for V and 6 bases for J; bases not matched to a gene: 5. Germline V lookup: CDR1 SGHDN, CDR2 FVKESK. This CDR3 region has 12 residues. The CDR3 loop is CASRPPGGEQYF. CDR3 coding DNA: TGTGCCAGCAGACCGCCGGGGGGCGAGCAGTACTTC.

This clonotype was counted at least ten times. This chain links TRBV7-2 with TRBJ1-2; D unresolved. From germline, CDR1 is SGHTA and CDR2 FQGNSA. The V gene lost 4 bases and the J gene lost 4 bases, with 16 bases spanning the gap. The CDR3 is 15 amino acids. Here the CDR3 reads CASSSPVVMAYGYTF. Written as DNA, the CDR3 is TGTGCCAGCAGCTCCCCTGTGGTAATGGCCTATGGCTACACCTTC.

This clonotype was observed many times. The rearrangement links TRBV7-6 to TRBJ2-1; 8 nucleotides agree with TRBD2. CDR3 length: 16 amino acids. Unmatched junction bases numbered 4, after V lost 1 base and J lost 2 bases. Germline assignment: CDR1 SGHVS and CDR2 FNYEAQ. CDR3 protein: CASSLDYSGAYNEQFF. CDR3 coding DNA: TGTGCCAGCAGCTTAGATTATAGCGGGGCCTACAATGAGCAGTTCTTC.

This clonotype has just a few counts. The chain employs TRBV7-6 and TRBJ2-1, with 8 nucleotides matching TRBD2. V was clipped by 5 bases and J by 7 bases; unmatched bases: 10. This CDR3 comprises 15 residues. The germline V gene has CDR1 SGHVS and CDR2 FNYEAQ. This CDR3 is CASSPRGGWGNEQFF. CDR3 coding DNA: TGTGCCAGCAGCCCTCGGGGGGGCTGGGGGAATGAGCAGTTCTTC.

This clonotype appeared a few times. The genes are TRBV5-1 and TRBJ1-2; tentative D call: TRBD1 (6 bases). Trimming removed 4 bases from V and 2 bases from J, with 15 bases in between. Germline lookup yields CDR1 SGHRS and CDR2 YFSETQ. The CDR3 is 15 residues long. CDR3 loop: CASSPGALGNYGYTF. The CDR3 DNA follows: TGCGCCAGCAGCCCGGGGGCCCTAGGGAACTATGGCTACACCTTC.

The CDR3 DNA follows: TGTGCCAGCAGCTTAGTGGGGCATGACACTGAAGCTTTCTTT. As protein: CASSLVGHDTEAFF. The gene calls are TRBV7-9 and TRBJ1-1; the D gene is possibly TRBD1 (5 bases). CDR1 and CDR2 (germline): SEHNR, FQNEAQ (reference sequence). Between the trimmed V and J ends, which lost 1 base and 3 bases, there was a span of 9 bases. The CDR3 is 14 residues long.

The chain recombines TRBV25-1 with TRBJ1-4; tentative D call: TRBD1 (5 bases). This CDR3 spans 15 amino acids. Trimming stripped 3 bases from V and 5 bases from J, with 13 bases between. CDR1 and CDR2 (germline): MGHDK, SYGVNS. In DNA form, the CDR3 reads TGTGCCAGCAGTGACCAACAGGAGCCCAATGAAAAACTGTTTTTT. It specifies CASSDQQEPNEKLFF.